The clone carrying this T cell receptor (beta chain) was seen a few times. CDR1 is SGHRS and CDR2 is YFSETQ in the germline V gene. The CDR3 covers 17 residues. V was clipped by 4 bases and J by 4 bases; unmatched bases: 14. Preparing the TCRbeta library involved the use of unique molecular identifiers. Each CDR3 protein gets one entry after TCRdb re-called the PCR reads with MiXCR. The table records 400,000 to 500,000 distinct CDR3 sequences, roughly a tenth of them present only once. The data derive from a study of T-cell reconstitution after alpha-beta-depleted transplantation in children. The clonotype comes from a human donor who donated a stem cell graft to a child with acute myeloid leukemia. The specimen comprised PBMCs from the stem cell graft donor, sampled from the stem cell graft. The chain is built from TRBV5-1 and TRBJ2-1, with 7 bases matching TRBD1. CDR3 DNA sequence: TGCGCCAGCAGCACCCCGGGACAGCCGACCCCTTACAATGAGCAGTTCTTC. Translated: CASSTPGQPTPYNEQFF.